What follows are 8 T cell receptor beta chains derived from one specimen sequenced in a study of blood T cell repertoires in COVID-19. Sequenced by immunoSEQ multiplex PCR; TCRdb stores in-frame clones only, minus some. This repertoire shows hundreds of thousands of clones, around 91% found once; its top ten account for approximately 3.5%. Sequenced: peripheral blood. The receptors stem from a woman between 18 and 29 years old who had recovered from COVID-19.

In DNA, the CDR3 is TGTGCCAGCAGCTTAGACTTAGCGGGAGAGAATGAGCAGTTCTTC. This translates into CASSLDLAGENEQFF. The chain carries TRBV7-9 and TRBJ2-1; 9 bases map to TRBD2. V gave up 1 base and J gave up 7 bases; unmatched junction bases: 5. The CDR3 runs to 15 residues. From germline, CDR1 is SEHNR and CDR2 FQNEAQ (reference sequence).

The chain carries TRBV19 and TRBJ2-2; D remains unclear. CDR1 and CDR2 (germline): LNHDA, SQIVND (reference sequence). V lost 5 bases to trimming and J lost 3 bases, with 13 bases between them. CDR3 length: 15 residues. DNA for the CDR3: TGTGCCAGTAGTTCCCTCGGTCGGTACACCGGGGAGCTGTTTTTT. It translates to CASSSLGRYTGELFF.

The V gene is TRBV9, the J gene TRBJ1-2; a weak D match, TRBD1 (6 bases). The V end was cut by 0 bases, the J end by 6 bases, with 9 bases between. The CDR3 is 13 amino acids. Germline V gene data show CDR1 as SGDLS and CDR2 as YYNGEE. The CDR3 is CASSVGQANGYTF. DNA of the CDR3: TGTGCCAGCAGCGTAGGACAGGCAAATGGCTACACCTTC. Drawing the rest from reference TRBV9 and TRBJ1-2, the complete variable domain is DSGVTQTPKHLITATGQRVTLRCSPRSGDLSVYWYQQSLDQGLQFLIQYYNGEERAKGNILERFSAQQFPDLHSELNLSSLELGDSALYFCASSVGQANGYTFGSGTRLTVV.

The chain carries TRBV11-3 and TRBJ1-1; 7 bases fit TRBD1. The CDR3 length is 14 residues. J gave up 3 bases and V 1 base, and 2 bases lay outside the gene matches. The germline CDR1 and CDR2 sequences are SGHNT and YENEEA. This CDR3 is CASSLVGQDTEAFF. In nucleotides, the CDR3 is TGTGCCAGCAGCTTAGTAGGACAGGACACTGAAGCTTTCTTT.

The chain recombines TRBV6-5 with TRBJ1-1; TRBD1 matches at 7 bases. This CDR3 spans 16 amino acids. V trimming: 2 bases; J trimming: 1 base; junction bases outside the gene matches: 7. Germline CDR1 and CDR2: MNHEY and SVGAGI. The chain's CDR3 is CASSYDRVGKNTEAFF. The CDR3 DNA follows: TGTGCCAGCAGTTACGACAGGGTGGGGAAGAACACTGAAGCTTTCTTT.

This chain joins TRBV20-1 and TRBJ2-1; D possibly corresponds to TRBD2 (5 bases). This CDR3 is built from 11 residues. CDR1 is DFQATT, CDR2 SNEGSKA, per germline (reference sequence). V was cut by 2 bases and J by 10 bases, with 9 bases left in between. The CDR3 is CSARLAREQFF. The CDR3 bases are TGCAGTGCTAGACTAGCCAGGGAGCAGTTCTTC.

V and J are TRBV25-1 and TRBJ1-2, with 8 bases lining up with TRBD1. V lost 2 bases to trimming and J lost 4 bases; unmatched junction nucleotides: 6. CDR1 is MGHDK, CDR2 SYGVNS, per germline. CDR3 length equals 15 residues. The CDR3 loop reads CASSEGDRKFYGYTF. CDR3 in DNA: TGTGCCAGCAGTGAAGGGGACAGGAAGTTCTATGGCTACACCTTC.

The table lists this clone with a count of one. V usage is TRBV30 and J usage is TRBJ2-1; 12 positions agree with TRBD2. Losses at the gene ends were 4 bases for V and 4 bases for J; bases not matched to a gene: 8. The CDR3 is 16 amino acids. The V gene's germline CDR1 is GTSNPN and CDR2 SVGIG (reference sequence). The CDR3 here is CAWNEPGLAGYNEQFF. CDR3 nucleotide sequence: TGTGCCTGGAATGAGCCGGGACTAGCGGGTTACAATGAGCAGTTCTTC.